Following are 26 T cell receptor beta chains from one sample sequenced in a study of Graves' ophthalmopathy and Graves' hyperthyroidism. Using RNA transcripts, the TCR beta CDR3 regions were amplified. RT-PCR in the first round used HTBI primers; a second-round multiplex PCR followed. TCRdb re-called the multiplex PCR reads with MiXCR, one entry per CDR3 protein. The table includes 1 million to 1.3 million distinct CDR3 sequences, about 40% detected once. Material: peripheral blood or thyroid tissue (not recorded which). These TCRs come from an adult man with Graves' hyperthyroidism.

The sample holds one count of this clonotype. This may be a read error, as it is one base from a much larger clone. V is TRBV19 and J is TRBJ1-1; maybe TRBD1 (6 bases). V was cut by 6 bases and J by 4 bases, with 15 bases left in between. This CDR3 comprises 14 residues. CDR1 and CDR2 (germline): LNHDA, SQIVND (reference sequence). CDR3: CASSHTNRATEAFF. The DNA of the CDR3 is TGTGCCAGTAGCCATACTAACAGGGCCACTGAAGCTTTCTTT.

The V call is TRBV11-2, the J call TRBJ2-7; 10 bases agree with TRBD1. Germline V gene data show CDR1 as SGHAT and CDR2 as FQNNGV. The CDR3 covers 14 residues. V lost 4 bases and J lost 6; bases outside the gene matches: 6. CDR3 nucleotide sequence: TGTGCCAGCAGCTCCCGGGACAGGGGCTCCGAGCAGTACTTC. Its translation is CASSSRDRGSEQYF.

This clonotype was seen repeatedly, ten times or more. The V call is TRBV6-4, the J call TRBJ1-6; D is possibly TRBD1 (5 bases). Germline CDR1 is MRHNA and CDR2 is SNTAGT. The CDR3 has 16 residues. Trimming pared 0 bases from V and 7 bases from J, leaving 13 bases between. CDR3 protein: CASSDSGDLSNSPLHF. The CDR3 region has the DNA TGTGCCAGCAGTGACTCGGGGGACCTCTCGAATTCACCCCTCCACTTT.

The rearrangement joins TRBV29-1 to TRBJ2-6, with TRBD1 identical over 10 bases. V lost 7 bases, J lost 0 bases, and 6 bases stayed unmatched. The CDR3 has 16 amino acids. Germline CDR1 reads SQVTM; CDR2 reads ANQGSEA. The CDR3 bases are TGCAGCGCCGGGACAGGGGCTAACTCTGGGGCCAACGTCCTGACTTTC. Encoded protein: CSAGTGANSGANVLTF.

This rearrangement joins TRBV5-5 to TRBJ1-1; D is unresolved. The ends were cut back, 2 bases at V and 1 base at J, with 12 bases in the middle. From germline, CDR1 is SGHKS and CDR2 YYEKEE (reference sequence). CDR3 length equals 15 residues. CDR3 in DNA: TGTGCCAGCAGCTTCAACGGAGGGAGGAACACTGAAGCTTTCTTT. As protein: CASSFNGGRNTEAFF.

This chain's CDR3 is CASSLREANTGELFF. The CDR3 DNA follows: TGTGCCAGCAGTTTAAGGGAAGCGAACACCGGGGAGCTGTTTTTT. The chain recombines TRBV11-2 with TRBJ2-2; D gene unclear. V was clipped by 6 bases and J by 0 bases, with 11 bases between them. Germline values: CDR1 SGHAT, CDR2 FQNNGV. The CDR3 is 15 amino acids. Together with reference TRBV11-2 and TRBJ2-2, the CDR3 gives the full variable domain: EAGVAQSPRYKIIEKRQSVAFWCNPISGHATLYWYQQILGQGPKLLIQFQNNGVVDDSQLPKDRFSAERLKGVDSTLKIQPAKLEDSAVYLCASSLREANTGELFFGEGSRLTVL.

This clonotype was found many times. The chain employs TRBV29-1 and TRBJ2-7, with D possibly matching TRBD2 (7 bases). Germline V gene data show CDR1 as SQVTM and CDR2 as ANQGSEA. V was trimmed by 7 bases and J by 3 bases, leaving 16 bases between them. The CDR3 loop spans 13 amino acids. This CDR3 is CSAGGLLSYEQYF. DNA for the CDR3: TGCAGCGCCGGGGGGCTCCTAAGCTACGAGCAGTACTTC.

This clonotype was observed a handful of times. The chain combines TRBV20-1 with TRBJ2-5; D is perhaps TRBD1 or TRBD2 (5 bases each). This CDR3 region has 11 residues. The V end was cut by 6 bases, the J end by 1 base, with 6 bases between. CDR1 and CDR2 (germline): DFQATT, SNEGSKA (reference sequence). CDR3 sequence (DNA): TGCAGTGCGGGACGCCAAGAGACCCAGTACTTC. This sequence encodes CSAGRQETQYF.

This chain uses TRBV6-5 with TRBJ1-5, with unresolved D. V was pared by 5 bases and J by 2 bases, with 13 bases between. The CDR3 consists of 15 residues. Germline V gene data show CDR1 as MNHEY and CDR2 as SVGAGI. CDR3 loop: CASSQLRGGNQPQHF. Written as DNA, the CDR3 is TGTGCCAGCAGTCAGCTGCGTGGTGGCAATCAGCCCCAGCATTTT.

The chain carries TRBV7-6 and TRBJ2-7; no firm D call. The CDR3 spans 13 residues. V dropped 5 bases and J dropped 5 bases, with 13 bases sitting between them. Germline loops: CDR1 SGHVS, CDR2 FNYEAQ. The CDR3 bases are TGTGCCAGCAGCGTCGCTACCTGGGACGAGCAGTACTTC. This translates into CASSVATWDEQYF.

In regard to this clonotype: A much larger clone differs by one base, so this may be a read error. The chain has TRBV20-1 and TRBJ2-6; tentative D call: TRBD2 (6 bases). The V gene lost 6 bases and the J gene lost 0 bases, with 15 bases spanning the gap. CDR1 is DFQATT, CDR2 SNEGSKA, per germline (reference sequence). CDR3 length: 16 residues. This CDR3 is CSAPAGLASGANVLTF. The DNA of the CDR3 is TGCAGTGCGCCCGCGGGACTGGCCTCTGGGGCCAACGTCCTGACTTTC.

This clonotype occurred many times. The rearrangement joins TRBV5-1 to TRBJ1-1; weak D call: TRBD1 (5 bases). This CDR3 contains 13 residues. Trimming left V 8 bases short and J 2 bases short, with 13 bases between. Per the germline V gene, CDR1 is SGHRS and CDR2 is YFSETQ. CDR3 residues: CASKQGTNTEAFF. CDR3 coding DNA: TGCGCCAGTAAACAAGGGACCAACACTGAAGCTTTCTTT.

This clonotype occurred a few times. The junction and the germline gene differ at one end; a read error may be behind it. The rearrangement joins TRBV10-3 to TRBJ1-1, with unresolved D. CDR1 ENHRY and CDR2 SYGVKD come from the germline V gene. The CDR3 has 13 amino acids. The CDR3 DNA follows: TGTGCCAGCAGTGAATTCCCCAGAGCTGAAGCTTTCTTT. Translation: CASSEFPRAEAFF.

The rearrangement uses TRBV11-2 and TRBJ1-5; D might be TRBD1 (5 bases). The germline gives CDR1 SGHAT, CDR2 FQNNGV. The germline V and J ends were trimmed by 10 bases and 6 bases, with 10 bases remaining between them. The CDR3 totals 11 residues. For the CDR3, the DNA is TGTGCCACAGGGAGTGGTCAGCCCCAGCATTTT. This encodes CATGSGQPQHF.

This clonotype was seen a single time. CDR3 bases: TGTGCCAGCAGCTTGACCGGGACAGCTCCTCCCCGGCGGGGCTACACCTTC. Translating it yields CASSLTGTAPPRRGYTF. The chain uses TRBV7-9 and TRBJ1-2; TRBD1 aligns across 7 bases. Trimming removed 3 bases from V and 8 bases from J; junction bases left unmatched: 18. This CDR3 contains 17 residues. Germline CDR1 is SEHNR and CDR2 is FQNEAQ (reference sequence).

This clonotype was recorded at least ten times. V gene TRBV2 combines with J gene TRBJ1-2; no clear D gene. In germline, CDR1 is SNHLY, CDR2 FYNNEI. The V end lost 1 base, the J end lost 4 bases, and 10 bases lay between the germline ends. The CDR3 runs 14 residues. CDR3 in DNA: TGTGCCAGCAGTGAAGGTGGGCAGCTCTATGGCTACACCTTC. It encodes CASSEGGQLYGYTF.

The V and J genes are TRBV6-2 or TRBV6-3 and TRBJ2-2; D is unclear. Trimming cost V 5 bases and J 1 base, with 11 bases left between them. The CDR3 runs 15 residues. Germline CDR1 reads MNHEY; CDR2 reads SVGEGT. The CDR3 nucleotides read TGTGCCAGCAGTCCCCCCTGGCGGAACACCGGGGAGCTGTTTTTT. As protein: CASSPPWRNTGELFF.

V gene TRBV13 combines with J gene TRBJ2-2, with D perhaps matching TRBD1 (6 bases). The germline CDR1 and CDR2 sequences are PRHDT and FYEKMQ (reference sequence). Trimming removed 7 bases at V and 3 bases at J, with 18 bases between. The CDR3 consists of 16 residues. The DNA of the CDR3 is TGTGCCAGCACCCCGGGGAACAGGGCCTACACCGGGGAGCTGTTTTTT. Protein product: CASTPGNRAYTGELFF. The full variable domain, in which reference TRBV13 and TRBJ2-2 provide the parts outside the CDR3, is AAGVIQSPRHLIKEKRETATLKCYPIPRHDTVYWYQQGPGQDPQFLISFYEKMQSDKGSIPDRFSAQQFSDYHSELNMSSLELGDSALYFCASTPGNRAYTGELFFGEGSRLTVL.

The gene calls are TRBV29-1 and TRBJ1-1, with 7 bases that match TRBD1. In germline, CDR1 is SQVTM, CDR2 ANQGSEA. After removal of 0 bases from V and 4 bases from J, the junction contained 5 bases not matched to a gene. The CDR3 contains 14 residues. The DNA of the CDR3 is TGCAGCGTTGAAGAGAGGGCAGGGGGCACTGAAGCTTTCTTT. The encoded protein is CSVEERAGGTEAFF.

At least ten counts were recorded for this clonotype. The chain uses TRBV2 and TRBJ1-3; no clear D gene. The CDR3 loop spans 14 amino acids. V lost 6 bases, J lost 4 bases, and 13 bases lay in between. Germline lookup yields CDR1 SNHLY and CDR2 FYNNEI. The CDR3 nucleotides read TGTGCCAGCAGCGCCCGTTTCGGGGGAAACACCATATATTTT. Translation: CASSARFGGNTIYF. Using reference TRBV2 and TRBJ1-3 for the parts outside the CDR3, the full variable domain is EPEVTQTPSHQVTQMGQEVILRCVPISNHLYFYWYRQILGQKVEFLVSFYNNEISEKSEIFDDQFSVERPDGSNFTLKIRSTKLEDSAMYFCASSARFGGNTIYFGEGSWLTVV.

This chain uses TRBV29-1 with TRBJ1-2; 8 bases are shared with TRBD1. Germline CDR1 is SQVTM and CDR2 is ANQGSEA. The CDR3 runs 14 residues. V lost 3 bases to trimming and J lost 4 bases; unmatched junction nucleotides: 7. CDR3 nucleotides: TGCAGCGTTGAGGCGGACAGGGCACTCTATGGCTACACCTTC. Residues: CSVEADRALYGYTF.

The chain recombines TRBV10-2 with TRBJ1-6, with 10 bases fitting TRBD1. Losses at the gene ends were 3 bases for V and 4 bases for J; bases not matched to a gene: 12. Germline V CDR1 and CDR2: WSHSY, SAAADI. The CDR3 contains 19 residues. DNA for the CDR3: TGCGCCAGCAGTGACGCCCCAGGGGGACAGGGGAATTATAATTCACCCCTCCACTTT. It codes for CASSDAPGGQGNYNSPLHF.

This clonotype was found a few times. Being one base from a much bigger clone, this may be a read error. The genes are TRBV7-8 and TRBJ1-1; D is unresolved. In germline, CDR1 is SGHVS, CDR2 FQNEAQ. This CDR3 comprises 13 residues. This CDR3 is CASSTTRNTEALF. CDR3 nucleotide sequence: TGTGCCAGCAGCACAACAAGGAACACTGAAGCTCTCTTT.

This clonotype was picked up many times. The V gene is TRBV15, the J gene TRBJ2-7; TRBD1 aligns across 10 bases. Trimming removed 5 bases from V and 2 bases from J; junction bases left unmatched: 9. Germline CDR1 LNHNV, CDR2 YYDKDF (reference sequence). This CDR3 contains 16 residues. The CDR3 spells CATSAPGQGNPYEQYF. CDR3 nucleotide sequence: TGTGCCACCAGCGCCCCGGGACAGGGGAACCCCTACGAGCAGTACTTC.

The rearrangement links TRBV19 to TRBJ1-5, with 7 positions matching TRBD1. This CDR3 has 15 residues. The germline gives CDR1 LNHDA, CDR2 SQIVND (reference sequence). V gave up 3 bases and J gave up 3 bases; unmatched junction bases: 5. This CDR3 is CASSMTGSPNQPQHF. In nucleotides, the CDR3 is TGTGCCAGTAGTATGACAGGGTCCCCCAATCAGCCCCAGCATTTT.

This clonotype has just a few counts. Here the CDR3 reads CASSQDVSWVFHGGATNEKLFF. Here the CDR3 DNA reads TGCGCCAGCAGCCAAGACGTTTCGTGGGTCTTCCATGGCGGAGCAACTAATGAAAAACTGTTTTTT. The rearrangement uses TRBV4-3 and TRBJ1-4, with D uncertain. Germline CDR1 and CDR2: LGHNA and YSLEER. Trimming cost V 0 bases and J 0 bases, with 26 bases left between them. CDR3 length equals 22 residues.